These 5 T cell receptor beta chains came from one sample sequenced in a study of blood T cell repertoires in COVID-19. Profiling relied on immunoSEQ multiplex PCR, and the TCRdb table lists in-frame clones only, not all of them. The sample lists over 80,000 clones, less than 90% occurring once. The sample consisted of peripheral blood. Receptor source: a man older than 75 with active or convalescent COVID-19.

This chain joins TRBV5-1 and TRBJ2-5; 11 bases are shared with TRBD2. The germline V gene encodes CDR1 SGHRS and CDR2 YFSETQ. The CDR3 covers 16 residues. The J segment lost 2 bases and the V segment lost 3 bases, leaving 6 bases of the junction unmatched. The CDR3 bases are TGCGCCAGCAGCTCGGGACTAGCGGAAGGGCAAGAGACCCAGTACTTC. It translates to CASSSGLAEGQETQYF.

The chain combines TRBV18 with TRBJ1-2; perhaps TRBD1 as D (5 bases). CDR1 is KGHSH, CDR2 LQKENI, per germline. CDR3 length: 13 amino acids. Trimming took 9 bases from V and 3 from J, leaving 14 bases between them. For the CDR3, the DNA is TGTGCCAGTTCATCTGAAGGGGACTATGGCTACACCTTC. As protein: CASSSEGDYGYTF.

The V gene is TRBV18, the J gene TRBJ1-2; 9 nucleotides line up with TRBD1. The CDR3 has 14 amino acids. Germline CDR1 is KGHSH and CDR2 is LQKENI. V dropped 2 bases and J dropped 8; count of bases not matched to a gene: 6. This CDR3 is CASSPGTGPYGYTF. CDR3 nucleotide sequence: TGTGCCAGCTCACCAGGGACAGGGCCTTACGGCTACACCTTC. Based on the CDR3 plus reference TRBV18 and TRBJ1-2, the full variable domain is NAGVMQNPRHLVRRRGQEARLRCSPMKGHSHVYWYRQLPEEGLKFMVYLQKENIIDESGMPKERFSAEFPKEGPSILRIQQVVRGDSAAYFCASSPGTGPYGYTFGSGTRLTVV.

The chain carries TRBV5-5 and TRBJ1-1; tentative D call: TRBD1 (6 bases). Trimming shortened V by 2 bases and J by 3 bases, and 8 bases separated the two germline ends. The CDR3 extends over 13 amino acids. Germline V gives CDR1 SGHKS, CDR2 YYEKEE (reference sequence). Here the CDR3 reads CASSFTGYTEAFF. The CDR3 DNA reads as TGTGCCAGCAGCTTTACAGGGTACACTGAAGCTTTCTTT.

The chain is built from TRBV5-4 and TRBJ1-1; D ambiguous. The CDR3 covers 14 residues. Germline-derived CDR1 and CDR2 are SGHNT and YYREEE (reference sequence). V was cut by 0 bases and J by 1 base, with 7 bases left in between. The CDR3 protein is CASSLEQPNTEAFF. The CDR3 DNA follows: TGTGCCAGCAGCTTGGAACAGCCGAACACTGAAGCTTTCTTT.